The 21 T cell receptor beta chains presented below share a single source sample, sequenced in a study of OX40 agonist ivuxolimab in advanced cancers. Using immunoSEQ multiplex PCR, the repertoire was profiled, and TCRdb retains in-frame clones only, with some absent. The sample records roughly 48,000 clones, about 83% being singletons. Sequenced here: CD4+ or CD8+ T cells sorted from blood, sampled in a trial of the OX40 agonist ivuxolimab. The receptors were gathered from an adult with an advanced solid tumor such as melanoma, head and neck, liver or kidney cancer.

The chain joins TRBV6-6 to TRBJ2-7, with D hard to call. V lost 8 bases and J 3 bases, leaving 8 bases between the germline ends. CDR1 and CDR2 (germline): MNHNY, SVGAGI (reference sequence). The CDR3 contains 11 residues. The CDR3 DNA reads TGTGCCAGCCTGGGCCGCTACGAGCAGTACTTC. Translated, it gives CASLGRYEQYF.

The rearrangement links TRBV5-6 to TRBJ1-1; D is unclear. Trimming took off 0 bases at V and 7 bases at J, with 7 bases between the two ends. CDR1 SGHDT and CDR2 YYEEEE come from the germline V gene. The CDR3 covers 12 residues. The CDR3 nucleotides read TGTGCCAGCAGCTTGGGGGCGCTTGAAGCTTTCTTT. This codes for CASSLGALEAFF.

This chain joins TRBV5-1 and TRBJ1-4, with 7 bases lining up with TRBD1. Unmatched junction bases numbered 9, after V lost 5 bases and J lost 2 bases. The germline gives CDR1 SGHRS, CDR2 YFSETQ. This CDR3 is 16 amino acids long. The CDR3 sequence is CASSKGGDGTNEKLFF. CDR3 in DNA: TGCGCCAGCAGTAAAGGGGGCGATGGGACTAATGAAAAACTGTTTTTT. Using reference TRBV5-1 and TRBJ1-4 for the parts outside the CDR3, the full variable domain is KAGVTQTPRYLIKTRGQQVTLSCSPISGHRSVSWYQQTPGQGLQFLFEYFSETQRNKGNFPGRFSGRQFSNSRSEMNVSTLELGDSALYLCASSKGGDGTNEKLFFGSGTQLSVL.

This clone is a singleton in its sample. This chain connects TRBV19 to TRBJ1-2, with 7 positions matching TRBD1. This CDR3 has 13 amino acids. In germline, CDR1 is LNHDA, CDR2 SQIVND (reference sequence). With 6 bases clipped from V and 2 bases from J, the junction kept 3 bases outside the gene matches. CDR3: CASRLTGNYGYTF. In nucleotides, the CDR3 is TGTGCCAGTAGGCTGACAGGGAACTATGGCTACACCTTC.

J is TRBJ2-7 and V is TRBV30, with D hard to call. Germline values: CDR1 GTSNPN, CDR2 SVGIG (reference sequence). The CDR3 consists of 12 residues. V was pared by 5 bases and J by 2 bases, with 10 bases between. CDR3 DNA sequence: TGTGCCTGGTCATTCAATACCTACGAGCAGTACTTC. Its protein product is CAWSFNTYEQYF.

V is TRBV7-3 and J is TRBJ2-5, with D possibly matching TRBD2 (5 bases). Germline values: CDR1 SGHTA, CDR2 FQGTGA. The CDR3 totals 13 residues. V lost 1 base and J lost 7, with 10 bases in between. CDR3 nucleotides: TGTGCCAGCAGCTTAAAAGGCGGAGGGACCCAGTACTTC. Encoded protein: CASSLKGGGTQYF.

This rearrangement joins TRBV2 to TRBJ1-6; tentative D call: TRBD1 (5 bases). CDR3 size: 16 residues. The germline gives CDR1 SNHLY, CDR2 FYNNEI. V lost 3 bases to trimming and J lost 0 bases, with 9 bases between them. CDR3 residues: CASSDRASSYNSPLHF. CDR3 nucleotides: TGTGCCAGCAGTGACAGGGCCAGCTCCTATAATTCACCCCTCCACTTT.

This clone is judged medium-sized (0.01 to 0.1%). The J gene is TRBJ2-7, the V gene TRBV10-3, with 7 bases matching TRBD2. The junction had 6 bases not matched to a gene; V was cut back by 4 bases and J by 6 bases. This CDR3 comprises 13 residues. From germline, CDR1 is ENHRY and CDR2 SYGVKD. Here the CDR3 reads CAISVDLAGEQYF. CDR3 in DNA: TGTGCCATCAGTGTTGATTTAGCGGGCGAGCAGTACTTC.

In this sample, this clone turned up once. As DNA, the CDR3 is TGTGCCAGCAGCTTAGGATTCAGGGTGCCGATGAACACTGAAGCTTTCTTT. This codes for CASSLGFRVPMNTEAFF. This chain joins TRBV7-2 and TRBJ1-1; a weak D match, TRBD1 (5 bases). The CDR3 runs to 17 residues. Trimming stripped 1 base from V and 0 bases from J, with 15 bases between. The germline gives CDR1 SGHTA, CDR2 FQGNSA.

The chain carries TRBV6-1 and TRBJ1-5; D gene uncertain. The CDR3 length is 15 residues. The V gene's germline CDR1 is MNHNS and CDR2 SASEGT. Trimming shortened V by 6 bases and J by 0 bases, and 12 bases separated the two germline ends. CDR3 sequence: CASRISRTSNQPQHF. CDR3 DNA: TGTGCCAGCAGGATAAGTCGAACTAGCAATCAGCCCCAGCATTTT.

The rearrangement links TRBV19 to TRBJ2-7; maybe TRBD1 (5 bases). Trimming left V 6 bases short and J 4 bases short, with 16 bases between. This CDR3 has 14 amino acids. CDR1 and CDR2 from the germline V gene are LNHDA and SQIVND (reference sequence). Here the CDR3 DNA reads TGTGCCAGTAGAGCCGATCCAGGGCATTACGAGCAGTACTTC. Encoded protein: CASRADPGHYEQYF.

CDR3 sequence: CASSVGGRGNTEAFF. Here the CDR3 DNA reads TGTGCCAGCAGCGTAGGAGGCAGGGGGAACACTGAAGCTTTCTTT. V is TRBV9 and J is TRBJ1-1; D might be TRBD1 (6 bases). Trimming took 0 bases from V and 1 from J, leaving 10 bases between them. CDR3 size: 15 residues. The V gene's germline CDR1 is SGDLS and CDR2 YYNGEE.

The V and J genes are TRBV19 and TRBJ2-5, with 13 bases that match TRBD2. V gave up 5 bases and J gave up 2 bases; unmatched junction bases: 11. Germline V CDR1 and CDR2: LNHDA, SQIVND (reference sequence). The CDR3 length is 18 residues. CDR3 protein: CASSPKPRTSGGQETQYF. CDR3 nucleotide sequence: TGTGCCAGTAGTCCGAAGCCGCGGACTAGCGGGGGTCAAGAGACCCAGTACTTC.

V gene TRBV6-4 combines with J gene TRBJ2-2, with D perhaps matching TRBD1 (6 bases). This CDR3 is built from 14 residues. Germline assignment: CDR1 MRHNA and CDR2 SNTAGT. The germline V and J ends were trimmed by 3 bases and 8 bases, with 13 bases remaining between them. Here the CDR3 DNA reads TGTGCCAGCAGTGAAACAGGGACGAGGGGGGAGCTGTTTTTT. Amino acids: CASSETGTRGELFF.

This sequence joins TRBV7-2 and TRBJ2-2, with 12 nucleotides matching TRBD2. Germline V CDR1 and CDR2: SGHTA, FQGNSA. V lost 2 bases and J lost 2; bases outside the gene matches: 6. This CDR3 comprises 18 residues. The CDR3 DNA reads TGTGCCAGCAGCTTATTCCCTAGCGGGGGGGCCAACACCGGGGAGCTGTTTTTT. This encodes CASSLFPSGGANTGELFF.

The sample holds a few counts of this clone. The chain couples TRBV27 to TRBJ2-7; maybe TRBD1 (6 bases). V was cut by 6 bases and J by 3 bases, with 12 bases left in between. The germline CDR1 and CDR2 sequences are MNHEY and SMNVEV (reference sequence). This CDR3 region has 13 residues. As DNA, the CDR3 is TGTGCCAGCAGAAGGGACACGAACTACGAGCAGTACTTC. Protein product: CASRRDTNYEQYF.

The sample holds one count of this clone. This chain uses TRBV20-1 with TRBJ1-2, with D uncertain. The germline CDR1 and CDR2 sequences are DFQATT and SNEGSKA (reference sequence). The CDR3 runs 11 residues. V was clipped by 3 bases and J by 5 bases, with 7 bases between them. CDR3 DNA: TGCAGTGCTAGTACCGGATATGGCTACACCTTC. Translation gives CSASTGYGYTF.

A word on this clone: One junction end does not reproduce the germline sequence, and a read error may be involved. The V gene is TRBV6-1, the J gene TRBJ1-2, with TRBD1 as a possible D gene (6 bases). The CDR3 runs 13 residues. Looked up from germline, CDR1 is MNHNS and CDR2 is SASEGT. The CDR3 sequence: CASREGVTRGCSF. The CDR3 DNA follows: TGTGCCAGCAGAGAGGGAGTCACCAGGGGCTGTTCCTTC.

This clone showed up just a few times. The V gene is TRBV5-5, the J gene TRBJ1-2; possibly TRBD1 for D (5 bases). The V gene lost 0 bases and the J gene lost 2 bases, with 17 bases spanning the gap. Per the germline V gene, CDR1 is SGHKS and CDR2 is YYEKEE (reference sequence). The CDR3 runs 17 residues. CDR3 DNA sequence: TGTGCCAGCAGCTTGGTGTTTTCCGGGGCAGGGAACTATGGCTACACCTTC. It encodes CASSLVFSGAGNYGYTF.

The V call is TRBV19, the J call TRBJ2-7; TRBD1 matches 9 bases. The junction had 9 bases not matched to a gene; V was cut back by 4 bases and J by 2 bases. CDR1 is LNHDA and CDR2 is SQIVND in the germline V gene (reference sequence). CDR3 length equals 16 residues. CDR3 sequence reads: CASSRGAGTGTYEQYF. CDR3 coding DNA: TGTGCCAGTAGTAGGGGGGCCGGGACAGGGACCTACGAGCAGTACTTC.

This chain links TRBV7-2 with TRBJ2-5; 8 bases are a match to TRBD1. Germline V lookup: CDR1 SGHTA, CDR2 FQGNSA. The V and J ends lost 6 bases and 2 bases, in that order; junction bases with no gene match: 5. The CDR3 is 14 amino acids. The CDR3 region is CASSRNRGQETQYF. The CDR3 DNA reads TGTGCCAGCAGTCGCAACAGGGGGCAAGAGACCCAGTACTTC.